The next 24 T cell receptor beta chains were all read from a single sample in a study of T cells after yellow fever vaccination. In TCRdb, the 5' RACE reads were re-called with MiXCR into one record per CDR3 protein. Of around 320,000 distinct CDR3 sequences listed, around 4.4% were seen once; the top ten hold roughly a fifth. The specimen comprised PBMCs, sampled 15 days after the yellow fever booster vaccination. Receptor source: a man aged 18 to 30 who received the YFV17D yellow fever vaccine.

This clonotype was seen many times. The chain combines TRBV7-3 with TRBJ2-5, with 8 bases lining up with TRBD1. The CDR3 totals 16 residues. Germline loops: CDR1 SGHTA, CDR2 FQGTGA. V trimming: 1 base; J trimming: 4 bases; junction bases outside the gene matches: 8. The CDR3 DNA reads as TGTGCCAGCAGCTTAATTTCAGGGGGCCGGGGAGAGACCCAGTACTTC. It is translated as CASSLISGGRGETQYF.

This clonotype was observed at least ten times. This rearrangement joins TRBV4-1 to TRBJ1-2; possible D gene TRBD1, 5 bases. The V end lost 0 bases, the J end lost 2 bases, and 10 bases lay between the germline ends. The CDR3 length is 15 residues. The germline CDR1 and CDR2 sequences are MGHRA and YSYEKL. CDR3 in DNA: TGCGCCAGCAGCCAAGAGGGGCGGGCCAACTATGGCTACACCTTC. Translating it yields CASSQEGRANYGYTF.

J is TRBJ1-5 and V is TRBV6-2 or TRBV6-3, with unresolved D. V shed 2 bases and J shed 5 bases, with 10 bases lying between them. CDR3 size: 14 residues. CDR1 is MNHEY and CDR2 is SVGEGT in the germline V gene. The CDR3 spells CASSYPRGDQPQHF. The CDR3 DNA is TGTGCCAGCAGTTACCCCCGGGGAGATCAGCCCCAGCATTTT.

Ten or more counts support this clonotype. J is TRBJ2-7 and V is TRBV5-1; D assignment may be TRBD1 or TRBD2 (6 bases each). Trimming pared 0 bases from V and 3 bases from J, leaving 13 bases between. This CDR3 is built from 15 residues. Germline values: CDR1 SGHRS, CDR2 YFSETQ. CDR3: CASSLAKGGGYEQYF. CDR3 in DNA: TGCGCCAGCAGCTTGGCCAAGGGGGGCGGCTACGAGCAGTACTTC.

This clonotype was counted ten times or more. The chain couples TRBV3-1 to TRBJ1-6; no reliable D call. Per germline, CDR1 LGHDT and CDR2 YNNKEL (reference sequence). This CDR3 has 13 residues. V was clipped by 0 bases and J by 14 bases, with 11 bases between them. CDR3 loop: CASSQEGAKSLHF. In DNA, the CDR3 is TGTGCCAGCAGCCAAGAGGGTGCCAAATCCCTCCACTTT. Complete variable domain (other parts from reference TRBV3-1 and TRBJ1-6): DTAVSQTPKYLVTQMGNDKSIKCEQNLGHDTMYWYKQDSKKFLKIMFSYNNKELIINETVPNRFSPKSPDKAHLNLHINSLELGDSAVYFCASSQEGAKSLHFGNGTRLTVT.

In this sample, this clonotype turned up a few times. For the CDR3, the DNA is TGTGCCAGCAGCCCGGACCGGGCCCGGCTGTTTTTT. This encodes CASSPDRARLFF. V usage is TRBV7-2 and J usage is TRBJ1-4; no clear D gene. Germline CDR1 and CDR2: SGHTA and FQGNSA. The V end lost 5 bases, the J end lost 14 bases, and 15 bases lay between the germline ends. This CDR3 contains 12 residues.

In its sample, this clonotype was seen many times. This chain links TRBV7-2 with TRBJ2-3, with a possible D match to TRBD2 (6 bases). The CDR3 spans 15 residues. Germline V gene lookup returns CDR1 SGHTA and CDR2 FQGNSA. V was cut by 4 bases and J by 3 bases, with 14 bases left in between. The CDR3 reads CASSYRSGGTDTQYF. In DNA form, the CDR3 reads TGTGCCAGCAGCTATAGGTCCGGGGGAACAGATACGCAGTATTTT. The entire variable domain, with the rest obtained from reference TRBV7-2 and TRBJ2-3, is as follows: GAGVSQSPSNKVTEKGKDVELRCDPISGHTALYWYRQSLGQGLEFLIYFQGNSAPDKSGLPSDRFSAERTGGSVSTLTIQRTQQEDSAVYLCASSYRSGGTDTQYFGPGTRLTVL.

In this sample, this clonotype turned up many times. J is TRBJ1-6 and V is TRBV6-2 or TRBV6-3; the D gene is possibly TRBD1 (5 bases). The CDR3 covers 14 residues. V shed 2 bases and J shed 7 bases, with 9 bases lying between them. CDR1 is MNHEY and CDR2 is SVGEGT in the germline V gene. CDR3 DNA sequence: TGTGCCAGCAGTTACCAGGGCGCGAATTCACCCCTCCACTTT. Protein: CASSYQGANSPLHF.

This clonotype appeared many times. CDR3 in amino acids: CATTRDRHYTDTQYF. The CDR3, as DNA: TGTGCCACCACCCGGGACAGGCACTACACAGATACGCAGTATTTT. V usage is TRBV15 and J usage is TRBJ2-3, with 8 bases fitting TRBD1. There are 15 residues in the CDR3. The germline gives CDR1 LNHNV, CDR2 YYDKDF (reference sequence). V shed 7 bases and J 2 bases; nucleotides not matched to a gene: 8.

CDR3 nucleotide sequence: TGTGCCAGCAGCCAGAGACGGGGGGCGGGCGGCACAGATACGCAGTATTTT. Translating it yields CASSQRRGAGGTDTQYF. The gene calls are TRBV9 and TRBJ2-3; weak D call: TRBD2 (7 bases). Germline CDR1 is SGDLS and CDR2 is YYNGEE. The V end was cut by 4 bases, the J end by 1 base, with 19 bases between. The CDR3 spans 17 residues.

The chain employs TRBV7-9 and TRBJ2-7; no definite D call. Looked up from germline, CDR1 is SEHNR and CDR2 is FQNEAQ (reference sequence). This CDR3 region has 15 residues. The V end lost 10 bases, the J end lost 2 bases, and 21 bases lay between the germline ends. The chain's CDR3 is CATSEIYGSPYEQYF. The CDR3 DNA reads TGTGCCACCTCGGAGATATACGGCAGCCCCTACGAGCAGTACTTC.

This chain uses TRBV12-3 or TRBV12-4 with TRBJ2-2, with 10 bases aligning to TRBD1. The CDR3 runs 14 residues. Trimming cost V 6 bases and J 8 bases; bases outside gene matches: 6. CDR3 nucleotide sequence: TGTGCCAGCAGCCGGGACAGGGGATTTGGGGAGCTGTTTTTT. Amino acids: CASSRDRGFGELFF.

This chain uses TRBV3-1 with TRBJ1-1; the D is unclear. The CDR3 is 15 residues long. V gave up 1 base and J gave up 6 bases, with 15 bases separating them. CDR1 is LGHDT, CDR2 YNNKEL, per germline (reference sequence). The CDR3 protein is CASSQADGIEAEAFF. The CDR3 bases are TGTGCCAGCAGCCAAGCAGATGGGATCGAGGCTGAAGCTTTCTTT.

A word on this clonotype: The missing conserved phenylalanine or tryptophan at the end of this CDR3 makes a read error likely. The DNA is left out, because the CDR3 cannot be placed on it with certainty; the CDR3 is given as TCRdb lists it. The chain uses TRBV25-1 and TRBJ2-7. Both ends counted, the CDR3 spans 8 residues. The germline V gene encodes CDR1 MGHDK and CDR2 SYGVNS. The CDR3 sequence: CASSEGRA.

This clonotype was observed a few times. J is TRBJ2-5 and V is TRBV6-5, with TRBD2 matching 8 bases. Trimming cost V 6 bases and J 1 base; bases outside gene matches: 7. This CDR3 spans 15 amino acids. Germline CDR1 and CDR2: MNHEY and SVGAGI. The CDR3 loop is CASRLSGTSQETQYF. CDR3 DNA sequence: TGTGCCAGCAGATTGTCCGGGACTAGCCAAGAGACCCAGTACTTC.

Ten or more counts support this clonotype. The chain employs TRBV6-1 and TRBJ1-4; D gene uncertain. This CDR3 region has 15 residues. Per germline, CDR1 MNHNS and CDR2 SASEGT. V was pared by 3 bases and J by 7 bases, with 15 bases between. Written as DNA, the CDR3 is TGTGCCAGCAGTGACCATCGGACCCTTGTTGAAAAACTGTTTTTT. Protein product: CASSDHRTLVEKLFF.

The CDR3 spells CASSWYRGQETEAFF. Written as DNA, the CDR3 is TGTGCCAGCAGCTGGTACAGGGGGCAAGAGACTGAAGCTTTCTTT. The J gene is TRBJ1-1, the V gene TRBV5-4, with 9 bases matching TRBD1. The germline CDR1 and CDR2 sequences are SGHNT and YYREEE (reference sequence). Trimming at V came to 3 bases and at J to 5 bases, leaving 8 bases not matched to a gene. This CDR3 contains 15 residues.

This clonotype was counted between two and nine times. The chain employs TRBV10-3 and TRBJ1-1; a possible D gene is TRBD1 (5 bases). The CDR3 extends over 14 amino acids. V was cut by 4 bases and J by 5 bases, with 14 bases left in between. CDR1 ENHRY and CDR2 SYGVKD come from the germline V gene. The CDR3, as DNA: TGTGCCATCAGTGGGGAAAGGGGTCGTACTGAAGCTTTCTTT. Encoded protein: CAISGERGRTEAFF.

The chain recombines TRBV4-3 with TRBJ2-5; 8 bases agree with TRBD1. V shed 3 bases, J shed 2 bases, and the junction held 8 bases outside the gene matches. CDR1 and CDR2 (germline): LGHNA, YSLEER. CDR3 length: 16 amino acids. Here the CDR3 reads CASSHGQGLGQETQYF. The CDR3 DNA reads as TGCGCCAGCAGCCACGGACAGGGTTTGGGACAAGAGACCCAGTACTTC.

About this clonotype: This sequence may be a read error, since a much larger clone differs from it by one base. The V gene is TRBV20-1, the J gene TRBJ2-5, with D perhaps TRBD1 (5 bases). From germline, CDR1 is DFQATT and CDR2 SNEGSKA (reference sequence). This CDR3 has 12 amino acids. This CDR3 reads CSGRGGVETRYF. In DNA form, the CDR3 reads TGCAGTGGAAGGGGTGGGGTCGAGACCCGGTACTTC.

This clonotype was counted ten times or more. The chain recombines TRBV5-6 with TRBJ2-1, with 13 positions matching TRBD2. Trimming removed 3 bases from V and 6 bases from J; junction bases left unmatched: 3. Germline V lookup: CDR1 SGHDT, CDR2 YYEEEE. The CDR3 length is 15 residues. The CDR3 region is CASSSGTSGANEQFF. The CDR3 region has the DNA TGTGCCAGCAGCTCTGGGACTAGCGGGGCCAATGAGCAGTTCTTC.

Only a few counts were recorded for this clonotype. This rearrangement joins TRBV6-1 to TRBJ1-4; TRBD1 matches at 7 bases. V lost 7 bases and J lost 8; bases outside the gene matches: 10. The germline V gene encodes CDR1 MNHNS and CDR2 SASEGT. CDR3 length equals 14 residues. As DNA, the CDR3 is TGTGCCAGCACTGGGGACAGTCGGGGGGAAAAACTGTTTTTT. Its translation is CASTGDSRGEKLFF.

The CDR3 is CASSPPGGPSGYTF. Written as DNA, the CDR3 is TGTGCCAGCAGTCCCCCGGGAGGGCCTTCTGGCTACACCTTC. This chain links TRBV6-5 with TRBJ1-2; D uncertain. Germline lookup yields CDR1 MNHEY and CDR2 SVGAGI. The CDR3 runs to 14 residues. V shed 5 bases and J shed 7 bases, with 17 bases lying between them.

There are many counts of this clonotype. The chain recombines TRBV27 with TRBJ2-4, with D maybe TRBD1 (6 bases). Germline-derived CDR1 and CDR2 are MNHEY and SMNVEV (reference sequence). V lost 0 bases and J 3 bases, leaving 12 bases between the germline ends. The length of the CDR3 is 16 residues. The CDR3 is CASSLSPGTNKNIQYF. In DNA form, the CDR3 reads TGTGCCAGCAGTTTATCCCCCGGGACAAACAAAAACATTCAGTACTTC.